This T cell receptor (beta chain) was sequenced during a study of blood T cells in healthy people across ages. At least ten counts were recorded for this clonotype. Next came a second PCR, run for about 6 to 12 cycles, which used a sample-barcoded 5' primer along with a J-beta primer mix. TCRdb ran MiXCR on the 5' RACE reads and lists one entry per CDR3 protein. Counted here are around 650,000 distinct CDR3 sequences, roughly 32% occurring once; the ten biggest clones make up approximately 15%. This CDR3 comprises 15 residues. Germline V gene data show CDR1 as MNHEY and CDR2 as SVGEGT. V was clipped by 5 bases and J by 7 bases; unmatched bases: 6.

V and J are TRBV6-2 or TRBV6-3 and TRBJ2-1, with 12 bases fitting TRBD2. This receptor was identified in a woman aged 80 or over in good health. Specimen: blood. The CDR3 bases are TGTGCCAGCAGTCTAGCGGGGGGGCCGATGAATGAGCAGTTCTTC. Residues: CASSLAGGPMNEQFF.